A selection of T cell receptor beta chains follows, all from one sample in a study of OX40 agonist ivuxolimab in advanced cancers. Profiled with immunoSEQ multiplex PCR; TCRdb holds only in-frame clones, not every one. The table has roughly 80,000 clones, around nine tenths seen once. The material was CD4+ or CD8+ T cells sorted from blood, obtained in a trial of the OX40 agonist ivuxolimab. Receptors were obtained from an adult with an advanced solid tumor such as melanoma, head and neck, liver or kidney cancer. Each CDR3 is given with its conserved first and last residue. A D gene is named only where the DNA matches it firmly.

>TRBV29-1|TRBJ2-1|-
CSVERSRWTYNEQFF
TGCAGCGTTGAACGGAGCAGGTGGACCTACAATGAGCAGTTCTTC
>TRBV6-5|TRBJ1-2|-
CASSIAGVDGYTF
TGTGCCAGCAGTATTGCTGGGGTGGATGGCTACACCTTC
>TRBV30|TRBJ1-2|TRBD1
CAWSLRQGSGYTF
TGTGCCTGGAGTTTACGACAGGGAAGTGGCTACACCTTC
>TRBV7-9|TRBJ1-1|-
CASWGNAEAFF
TGTGCCAGCTGGGGGAACGCTGAAGCTTTCTTT
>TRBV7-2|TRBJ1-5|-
CASSIGQQDQPQHF
TGTGCCAGCAGCATAGGACAGCAGGACCAGCCCCAGCATTTT
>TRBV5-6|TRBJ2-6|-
CASSPGITSGANVLTF
TGTGCCAGCAGTCCCGGGATCACCTCTGGGGCCAACGTCCTGACTTTC
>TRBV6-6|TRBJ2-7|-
CASKNPGTYEQYF
TGTGCCAGCAAAAACCCGGGCACCTACGAGCAGTACTTC
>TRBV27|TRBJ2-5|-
CASSPGGFSETQYF
TGTGCCAGCAGTCCTGGGGGTTTCTCGGAGACCCAGTACTTC
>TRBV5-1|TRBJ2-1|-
CASSQPSSYNEQFF
TGCGCCAGCAGCCAGCCCAGCTCCTACAATGAGCAGTTCTTC
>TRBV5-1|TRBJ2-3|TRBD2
CASSPRTSSTDTQYF
TGCGCCAGCAGCCCCCGGACTAGCTCAACAGATACGCAGTATTTT
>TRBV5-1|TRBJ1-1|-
CASRAPGNWARSTEAFF
TGCGCCAGCAGAGCCCCGGGGAATTGGGCGCGGAGCACTGAAGCTTTCTTT
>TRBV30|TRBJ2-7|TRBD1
CAWGRDRAKYF
TGTGCCTGGGGGCGGGACAGGGCCAAGTACTTC
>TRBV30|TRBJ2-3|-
CAWSMGTDTQYF
TGTGCCTGGAGTATGGGGACAGATACGCAGTATTTT